These 5 T cell receptor beta chains share one sample of origin, sequenced in a study of T-cell reconstitution after alpha-beta-depleted transplantation in children. Preparation of the TCRbeta library involved a method that used unique molecular identifiers. TCRdb passed the PCR reads through MiXCR, listing each CDR3 protein once. The sample consists of about 400,000 distinct CDR3 sequences, around 20% of them appearing once. Material: PBMCs from the stem cell graft donor, obtained from the stem cell graft. The source of these receptors is a human donor who donated a stem cell graft to a child with acute myeloid leukemia.

This sequence joins TRBV2 and TRBJ2-7; 10 bases are a match to TRBD1. This CDR3 has 15 residues. Germline CDR1 SNHLY, CDR2 FYNNEI. J gave up 3 bases and V 0 bases, and 2 bases lay outside the gene matches. The CDR3 region is CASSEAGQGRYEQYF. The DNA of the CDR3 is TGTGCCAGCAGTGAAGCGGGACAGGGGCGCTACGAGCAGTACTTC.

CDR3: CAIRPTGLNGYTF. The DNA of the CDR3 is TGTGCCATCAGACCGACAGGACTCAATGGCTACACCTTC. The chain carries TRBV10-3 and TRBJ1-2; D is perhaps TRBD1 (6 bases). Germline CDR1 ENHRY, CDR2 SYGVKD. Trimming shortened V by 6 bases and J by 6 bases, and 14 bases separated the two germline ends. CDR3 length: 13 residues.

This clonotype was counted ten times or more. This chain uses TRBV27 with TRBJ2-5, with 8 positions matching TRBD1. With V trimmed by 6 bases and J by 5 bases, 5 bases remained unmatched. The CDR3 contains 13 residues. Per germline, CDR1 MNHEY and CDR2 SMNVEV (reference sequence). As DNA, the CDR3 is TGTGCCAGCAGAACGGACAGGGAGGAGACCCAGTACTTC. Residues: CASRTDREETQYF.

The chain joins TRBV6-2 or TRBV6-3 to TRBJ2-1; D may be TRBD2 (5 bases). V was clipped by 5 bases and J by 5 bases, with 13 bases between them. The CDR3 length is 14 residues. Germline-derived CDR1 and CDR2 are MNHEY and SVGEGT. CDR3 loop: CASSQLDGDNEQFF. CDR3 sequence (DNA): TGTGCCAGCAGTCAGCTCGACGGGGACAATGAGCAGTTCTTC.

This clonotype was found a few times. J is TRBJ1-1 and V is TRBV7-2, with no clear D. V lost 5 bases and J 5 bases, leaving 15 bases between the germline ends. The CDR3 is made up of 14 amino acids. The V gene's germline CDR1 is SGHTA and CDR2 FQGNSA. The CDR3 bases are TGTGCCAGCAGCCAAGGGAGCGGAGGGACTGAAGCTTTCTTT. Translation gives CASSQGSGGTEAFF.